The 10 T cell receptor beta chains below all came from one sample that was sequenced in a study of shared clonotypes between healthy human individuals. Assay: immunoSEQ multiplex PCR; the TCRdb copy retains only in-frame clones and omits some. The sample has millions of clones, 93% seen once. The sample comprised naive CD4+ T cells from PBMCs. Subset: CD45RA+ positively selected. These receptors all stem from a man between 18 and 29 years old in good health. Some clones in this sample may be carry-over from other donors' samples.

The chain combines TRBV4-1 with TRBJ1-1; D unclear. Trimming left V 2 bases short and J 0 bases short, with 25 bases between. From germline, CDR1 is MGHRA and CDR2 YSYEKL. There are 20 residues in the CDR3. The CDR3 region is CASSQFKSQSSIAMNTEAFF. CDR3 nucleotide sequence: TGCGCCAGCAGCCAATTTAAGAGCCAGTCGAGCATAGCGATGAACACTGAAGCTTTCTTT.

This chain joins TRBV27 and TRBJ1-5, with TRBD1 matching over 8 bases. Germline V CDR1 and CDR2: MNHEY, SMNVEV (reference sequence). The length of the CDR3 is 16 residues. Trimming removed 5 bases from V and 4 bases from J; junction bases left unmatched: 10. CDR3 coding DNA: TGTGCCAGCAGTCCATCGACAGGGGAAAGGAATCAGCCCCAGCATTTT. Translation gives CASSPSTGERNQPQHF.

The rearrangement links TRBV6-5 to TRBJ2-5; maybe TRBD1 (6 bases). The CDR3 runs 15 residues. CDR1 is MNHEY, CDR2 SVGAGI, per germline. V lost 2 bases and J 5 bases, leaving 15 bases between the germline ends. CDR3: CASSYAWGRGETQYF. The CDR3 bases are TGTGCCAGCAGTTACGCTTGGGGAAGGGGGGAGACCCAGTACTTC.

The V call is TRBV11-2, the J call TRBJ2-5; the D gene is possibly TRBD1 (5 bases). The V end lost 2 bases, the J end lost 2 bases, and 12 bases lay between the germline ends. The germline CDR1 and CDR2 sequences are SGHAT and FQNNGV. The CDR3 has 15 residues. In DNA, the CDR3 is TGTGCCAGCAGCTTAAGCCAGGGATGGCAAGAGACCCAGTACTTC. It codes for CASSLSQGWQETQYF.

The CDR3 DNA reads TGTGCCAGCAGCCCATGGACCCGGCGGAACACTGAAGCTTTCTTT. Protein: CASSPWTRRNTEAFF. The V and J genes are TRBV7-8 and TRBJ1-1; D call uncertain. The V and J ends lost 5 bases and 1 base respectively, with 14 bases between them. The CDR3 totals 15 residues. The germline CDR1 and CDR2 sequences are SGHVS and FQNEAQ. Full variable domain (missing parts from reference TRBV7-8 and TRBJ1-1): GAGVSQSPRYKVAKRGQDVALRCDPISGHVSLFWYQQALGQGPEFLTYFQNEAQLDKSGLPSDRFFAERPEGSVSTLKIQRTQQEDSAVYLCASSPWTRRNTEAFFGQGTRLTVV.

The rearrangement links TRBV5-1 to TRBJ2-7, with 8 bases that match TRBD2. The germline V gene has CDR1 SGHRS and CDR2 YFSETQ. The CDR3 length is 16 residues. J gave up 7 bases and V 0 bases, and 12 bases lay outside the gene matches. The CDR3 region is CASSLEFGRAGSEQYF. The DNA of the CDR3 is TGCGCCAGCAGCTTGGAGTTCGGGAGGGCCGGGAGTGAGCAGTACTTC.

The CDR3 spells CSVGASYEQYF. CDR3 sequence (DNA): TGCAGTGTAGGCGCTTCCTACGAGCAGTACTTC. This chain links TRBV20-1 with TRBJ2-7, with D hard to call. The germline V and J ends were trimmed by 7 bases and 1 base, with 8 bases remaining between them. CDR3 length: 11 residues. Germline-derived CDR1 and CDR2 are DFQATT and SNEGSKA (reference sequence).

V gene TRBV30 combines with J gene TRBJ1-1; unclear D gene. This CDR3 is built from 13 residues. Germline loops: CDR1 GTSNPN, CDR2 SVGIG (reference sequence). V was pared by 2 bases and J by 5 bases, with 12 bases between. The CDR3 protein is CAWSNWGGTEAFF. As DNA, the CDR3 is TGTGCCTGGAGTAATTGGGGTGGGACTGAAGCTTTCTTT. Full variable domain (rest looked up from reference TRBV30 and TRBJ1-1): SQTIHQWPATLVQPVGSPLSLECTVEGTSNPNLYWYRQAAGRGLQLLFYSVGIGQISSEVPQNLSASRPQDRQFILSSKKLLLSDSGFYLCAWSNWGGTEAFFGQGTRLTVV.

This clone occurred a few times. J is TRBJ2-5 and V is TRBV5-1; TRBD1 agrees at 9 bases. Germline values: CDR1 SGHRS, CDR2 YFSETQ. V lost 3 bases and J lost 5; bases outside the gene matches: 8. CDR3 length: 15 residues. The CDR3: CASSSRDRVMETQYF. In DNA form, the CDR3 reads TGCGCCAGCAGCTCCCGGGACAGGGTAATGGAGACCCAGTACTTC.

J is TRBJ2-3 and V is TRBV6-5, with 8 bases that match TRBD2. Germline V gene lookup returns CDR1 MNHEY and CDR2 SVGAGI. The length of the CDR3 is 15 residues. The V gene end was trimmed by 5 bases and the J gene end by 6 bases; junction bases not matched to a gene: 10. The CDR3 region is CASSPPAGVLDTQYF. CDR3 DNA: TGTGCCAGCAGTCCACCAGCGGGAGTGTTGGATACGCAGTATTTT.